This is a list of T cell receptor beta chains from one sample in a study of early T cells in non-severe SARS-CoV-2 infection. Each CDR3 protein gets one entry after TCRdb re-called the 5' RACE reads with MiXCR. The sample yields 55,000 to 75,000 distinct CDR3 sequences, 9% to 15% seen once. Sequenced sample: whole blood. These receptors were obtained from an adult who was a healthcare worker with PCR-confirmed SARS-CoV-2 infection or an uninfected control (not recorded which). Each CDR3 is given without its conserved first and last residue. The order of the fields is clone size, J gene, V gene, CDR3 protein. Expanded clones are given a class, and other clones once, few, many or no size at all.

clone size: -
J gene: TRBJ2-7
V gene: TRBV15
CDR3 protein: ATSREPGLIRDEQY

clone size: -
J gene: TRBJ2-5
V gene: TRBV11-2
CDR3 protein: ASSPTIETQY

clone size: few
J gene: TRBJ1-4
V gene: TRBV29-1
CDR3 protein: SVAREGVFGEKLF

clone size: many
J gene: TRBJ2-3
V gene: TRBV7-6
CDR3 protein: ASSPTSAGDTQY

clone size: few
J gene: TRBJ1-2
V gene: TRBV9
CDR3 protein: ASSPGQGSAGYT

clone size: many
J gene: TRBJ1-2
V gene: TRBV20-1
CDR3 protein: SARPWRDFYGYT

clone size: many
J gene: TRBJ1-3
V gene: TRBV7-9
CDR3 protein: ASEGTPVNTIY

clone size: few
J gene: TRBJ2-4
V gene: TRBV3-1
CDR3 protein: ASSQDIRTGDTKNIQY

clone size: many
J gene: TRBJ1-5
V gene: TRBV20-1
CDR3 protein: SARGWLQGDDQPQH

clone size: many
J gene: TRBJ2-1
V gene: TRBV7-9
CDR3 protein: ASSLEQVAGTF

clone size: few
J gene: TRBJ2-2
V gene: TRBV2
CDR3 protein: ASSTTGPGELF

clone size: -
J gene: TRBJ2-3
V gene: TRBV20-1
CDR3 protein: SALRDRAGSTDTQY

clone size: few
J gene: TRBJ2-5
V gene: TRBV5-1
CDR3 protein: ASSLADNVGTQY

clone size: -
J gene: TRBJ2-1
V gene: TRBV20-1
CDR3 protein: SALTGGSYNEQF

clone size: many
J gene: TRBJ1-2
V gene: TRBV5-1
CDR3 protein: ASSPLRGGYT

clone size: -
J gene: TRBJ1-2
V gene: TRBV6-2/TRBV6-3
CDR3 protein: ASSYSYGIYGYT

clone size: many
J gene: TRBJ2-1
V gene: TRBV6-1
CDR3 protein: ASNLAGAHNEQF

clone size: many
J gene: TRBJ2-7
V gene: TRBV6-1
CDR3 protein: ASSVSYTYEQY

clone size: few
J gene: TRBJ2-3
V gene: TRBV9
CDR3 protein: ASSPKGGGATDTQY

clone size: -
J gene: TRBJ2-7
V gene: TRBV5-1
CDR3 protein: ASSLFPGDEQY

clone size: few
J gene: TRBJ2-7
V gene: TRBV7-2
CDR3 protein: ASRRQEGPYEQY

clone size: -
J gene: TRBJ2-7
V gene: TRBV20-1
CDR3 protein: SASFRGASYEQY

clone size: -
J gene: TRBJ2-3
V gene: TRBV7-9
CDR3 protein: ASSRSGGHTDTQY

clone size: few
J gene: TRBJ1-1
V gene: TRBV20-1
CDR3 protein: SARDQGGSTEAF

clone size: -
J gene: TRBJ1-4
V gene: TRBV12-3/TRBV12-4
CDR3 protein: ASSQTTGGGTNEKLF

clone size: -
J gene: TRBJ2-7
V gene: TRBV11-2
CDR3 protein: ASSFGVWQY

clone size: -
J gene: TRBJ2-7
V gene: TRBV28
CDR3 protein: ASSPIRTGGTYEQY

clone size: few
J gene: TRBJ2-1
V gene: TRBV6-1
CDR3 protein: ASSEAWSEGRSSYNEQF

clone size: few
J gene: TRBJ1-6
V gene: TRBV12-3/TRBV12-4
CDR3 protein: ASSVRLGGSSPLH

clone size: many
J gene: TRBJ1-1
V gene: TRBV7-9
CDR3 protein: ASRGIQLVSEAF

clone size: -
J gene: TRBJ2-7
V gene: TRBV12-3/TRBV12-4
CDR3 protein: ASSLVPYEQY

clone size: many
J gene: TRBJ2-3
V gene: TRBV27
CDR3 protein: ASSSSGRDTQY

clone size: -
J gene: TRBJ2-3
V gene: TRBV10-1
CDR3 protein: ASSEIADTDTQY

clone size: many
J gene: TRBJ1-2
V gene: TRBV12-2
CDR3 protein: ASRLVGEVERLPVNYGYT

clone size: many
J gene: TRBJ1-1
V gene: TRBV30
CDR3 protein: AWSVQDLNTEAF

clone size: few
J gene: TRBJ2-3
V gene: TRBV20-1
CDR3 protein: SARREETTDTQY

clone size: many
J gene: TRBJ2-1
V gene: TRBV3-1
CDR3 protein: ASSHERGYNEQF

clone size: few
J gene: TRBJ1-5
V gene: TRBV19
CDR3 protein: ASSIVRQPQH

clone size: many
J gene: TRBJ2-7
V gene: TRBV13
CDR3 protein: ASSLGQGNSYEQY

clone size: many
J gene: TRBJ1-3
V gene: TRBV6-5
CDR3 protein: ASSFTRAGAGNTIY

clone size: few
J gene: TRBJ2-1
V gene: TRBV7-2
CDR3 protein: ASSFSRGDGQF

clone size: -
J gene: TRBJ2-3
V gene: TRBV10-3
CDR3 protein: ATLGRGGQDTQY

clone size: many
J gene: TRBJ2-7
V gene: TRBV10-3
CDR3 protein: AISGLAGAEQY

clone size: many
J gene: TRBJ2-7
V gene: TRBV20-1
CDR3 protein: SASASGGAKEQY

clone size: -
J gene: TRBJ2-3
V gene: TRBV5-4
CDR3 protein: ASSFHGTDYTQY

clone size: many
J gene: TRBJ2-7
V gene: TRBV20-1
CDR3 protein: SAVTADYEQY

clone size: many
J gene: TRBJ1-3
V gene: TRBV6-5
CDR3 protein: ASSQYSGNTIY

clone size: few
J gene: TRBJ2-4
V gene: TRBV2
CDR3 protein: ASSNRGYFRDKNIQY

clone size: -
J gene: TRBJ2-4
V gene: TRBV6-5
CDR3 protein: ASSEGGAQY